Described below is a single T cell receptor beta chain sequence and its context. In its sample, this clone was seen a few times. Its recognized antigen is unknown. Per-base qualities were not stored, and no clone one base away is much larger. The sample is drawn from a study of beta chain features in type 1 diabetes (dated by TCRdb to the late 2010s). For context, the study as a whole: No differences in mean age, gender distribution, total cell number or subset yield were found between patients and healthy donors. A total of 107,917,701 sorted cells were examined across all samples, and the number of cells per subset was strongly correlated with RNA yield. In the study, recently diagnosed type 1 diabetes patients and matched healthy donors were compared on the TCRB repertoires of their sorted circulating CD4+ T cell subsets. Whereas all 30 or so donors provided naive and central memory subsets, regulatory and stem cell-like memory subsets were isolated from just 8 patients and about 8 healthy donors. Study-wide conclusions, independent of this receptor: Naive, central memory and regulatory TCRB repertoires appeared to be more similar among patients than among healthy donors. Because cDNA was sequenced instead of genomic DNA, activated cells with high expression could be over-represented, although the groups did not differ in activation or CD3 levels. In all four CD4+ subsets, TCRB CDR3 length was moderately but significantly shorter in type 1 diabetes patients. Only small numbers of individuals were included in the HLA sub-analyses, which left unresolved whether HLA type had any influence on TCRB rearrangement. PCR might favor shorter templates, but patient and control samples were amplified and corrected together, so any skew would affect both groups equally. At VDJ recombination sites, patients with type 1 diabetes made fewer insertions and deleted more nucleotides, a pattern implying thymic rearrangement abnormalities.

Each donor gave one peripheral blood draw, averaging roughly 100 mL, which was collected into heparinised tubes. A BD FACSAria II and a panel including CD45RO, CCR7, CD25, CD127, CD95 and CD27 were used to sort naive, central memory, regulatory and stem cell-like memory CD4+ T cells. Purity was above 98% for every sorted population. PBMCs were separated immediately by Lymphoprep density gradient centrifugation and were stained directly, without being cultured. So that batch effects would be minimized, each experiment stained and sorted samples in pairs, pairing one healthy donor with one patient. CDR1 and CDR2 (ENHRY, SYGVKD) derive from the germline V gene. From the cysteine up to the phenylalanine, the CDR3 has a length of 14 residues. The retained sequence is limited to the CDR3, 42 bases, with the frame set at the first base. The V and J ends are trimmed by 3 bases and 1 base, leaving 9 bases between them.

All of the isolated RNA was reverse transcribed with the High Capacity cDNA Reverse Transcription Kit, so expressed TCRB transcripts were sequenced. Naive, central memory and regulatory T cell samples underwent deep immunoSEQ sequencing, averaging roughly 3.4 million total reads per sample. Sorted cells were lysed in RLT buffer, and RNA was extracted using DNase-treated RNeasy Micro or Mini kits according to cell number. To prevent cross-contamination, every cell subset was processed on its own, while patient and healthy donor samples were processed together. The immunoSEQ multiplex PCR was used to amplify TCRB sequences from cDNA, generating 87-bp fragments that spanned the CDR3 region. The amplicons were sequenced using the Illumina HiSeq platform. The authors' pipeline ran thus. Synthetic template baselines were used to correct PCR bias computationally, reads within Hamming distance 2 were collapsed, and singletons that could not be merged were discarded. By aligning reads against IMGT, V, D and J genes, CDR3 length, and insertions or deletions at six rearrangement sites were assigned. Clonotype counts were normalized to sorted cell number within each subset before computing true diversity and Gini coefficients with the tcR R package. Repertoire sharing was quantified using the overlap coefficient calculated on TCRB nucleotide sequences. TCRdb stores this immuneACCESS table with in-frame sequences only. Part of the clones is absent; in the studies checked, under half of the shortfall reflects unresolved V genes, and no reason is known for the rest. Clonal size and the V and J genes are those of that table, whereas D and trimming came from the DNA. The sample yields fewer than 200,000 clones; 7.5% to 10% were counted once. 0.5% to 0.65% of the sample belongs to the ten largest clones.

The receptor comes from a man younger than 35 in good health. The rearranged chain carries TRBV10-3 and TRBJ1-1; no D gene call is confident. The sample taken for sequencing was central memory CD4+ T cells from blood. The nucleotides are TGTGCCATCAGTGAATTAACGGGGAACACTGAAGCTTTCTTT. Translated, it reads CAISELTGNTEAFF.